This T cell receptor beta chain is from a study of cytomegalovirus exposure and HLA in healthy donors (dated 2017 in TCRdb). Notes on the research overall: An earlier analysis of several hundred of the donors reported approximately 300 Gb of sequence data and approximately 110 million unique TCR beta sequences from 150 million to 200 million T cells. An early release covering roughly 640 HLA-typed donors comprised roughly 300 gigabases of sequencing data and 85 million or so unique TCR sequences. Among the roughly 430 genotyped donors, approximately 77% belonged to the genetic ancestry cluster associated with self-reported Caucasian donors. The study aimed to test whether signatures of past pathogen exposure could be identified by cataloging public T cell receptors. The study profiled the T cell repertoires of 550 to 700 subjects by immunosequencing and related them to cytomegalovirus serostatus. In addition to the first cohort of 666 subjects, a separate validation cohort of 130 or so different subjects was used. To predict cytomegalovirus infection status, the study combined high-throughput TCR immunosequencing, statistical association of individual TCRs with disease status, and machine learning. To study patterns of TCR occurrence, a later analysis re-analyzed previously published TCR beta repertoires from several hundred donors and added high-resolution HLA genotyping. In the later analysis, no new phenotypic data were used to find candidate immune exposures; instead, reliance was placed on TCR beta sequences and their occurrence across donors. An earlier analysis of fewer than 700 of the donors applied high-throughput TCR beta sequencing to assess whether each TCR beta V gene segment acted as functional or pseudogenic. Alongside the repertoire data, information on donor age, sex, ethnicity and CMV serostatus was compiled. In a later genetic analysis, genome-wide SNP genotypes for about 55% of the 666 donors were used, and that subset was treated as a discovery cohort. All discovery cohort repertoires had been generated using a single sequencing platform. HLA typing covered class I and class II loci at four-digit resolution. The number of donors typed differed by locus, with about 629-630 for A, B, C, DRB1 and DQB1, over 500 for DQA1, nearly 610 for DPA1, and about 450 for DPB1. Several DR-DQ haplotypes were handled as single units for association and clustering, since linkage in the cohort was strong. Among 398 genotyped donors of the cohort, an average of roughly 230,000 unique TCR beta nucleotide sequences was sequenced per donor, of which about 18% were non-productive. Points the paper makes about the study in general: The authors suggested that the approach could potentially be generalized to other disease states and immunological phenotypes. A later analysis found that HLA-associated TCR beta chains were more clonally expanded and had lower generation probabilities than equally common non-associated chains. In a later genetic analysis, fewer N-insertions in productive TCRs were reported among donors in an Asian-associated ancestry cluster than the roughly 700-donor mean. In this cohort, only TCR beta chains were sequenced, and detectable features were limited by the absence of alpha or paired-chain data. Correlated functional status among segregating V segments might be attributable to linkage disequilibrium, but an unknown experimental factor could not be ruled out. At a false discovery rate of 0.05, a later analysis linked about 17,000 TCR beta sequences to specific HLA alleles. HLA typing was unavailable for some donors at each locus, so association tests used only the typed subset. CMV serostatus was the only immune exposure information available for the cohort. Roughly uniform sequencing depth across donors was assumed in presence/absence analyses, although this assumption may not hold. Some IMGT-functional V segments, including TRBV6-2 and TRBV6-3, could not be told apart with the 87-base-pair reads, so those segments were excluded. Because counts were too low, about 18 rarely observed V segments, including chromosome 9 orphons, were left out of the earlier analysis of 500 to 750 of the donors. A cluster of highly shared sequence variants was judged likely to represent a technical artifact of the sequencing pipeline. When HLA alleles, especially DR and DQ, strongly co-occurred, attributing TCR associations to individual alleles was difficult. In a later analysis, several top co-occurrence clusters were reported to appear linked to parvovirus B19, influenza, CMV and Epstein-Barr virus. While some public TCRs were present in many individuals, most TCR sequences turned up only very rarely across donors. A few of the identified cytomegalovirus-associated TCR beta chains were confirmed in vitro to be specific for cytomegalovirus antigens. In a later analysis, the rate of TCR association differed among HLA loci, with DRB1 alleles having the most associated TCRs and HLA-C alleles having the fewest. An association between a missense DCLRE1C variant and V-gene and J-gene trimming of TCR beta chains was found in a later genetic analysis and replicated in an independent cohort. The classifier was reported to diagnose cytomegalovirus status with high specificity and sensitivity in both the original and validation cohorts. The study listed 150 to 200 TCR beta chains as associated with cytomegalovirus. A later analysis found that most CMV-associated TCR beta chains appeared HLA-restricted, with HLA associations seemingly driven largely by CMV exposure. An earlier analysis of approximately 540 of the donors showed that most TCR beta V segments appeared in productive rearrangements either about 87% or about 30% of the time, which broadly matched IMGT annotations. A further reported finding was that TCR beta sequences accurately predicted the HLA-A and HLA-B alleles for most subjects in the first cohort.

There are 14 amino acids in the CDR3, from cysteine to phenylalanine inclusive. Only the CDR3 DNA stays, 42 bases, in frame from base 1. The germline V gene sets CDR1 to SGHTA and CDR2 to FQGTGA. The trim is 3 bases for V and 5 bases for J, with a gap of 13 bases between the germline ends. Libraries were prepared through the immunoSEQ multiplex PCR assay. For the multiplex PCR, a mixture combining 60 forward primers for TCR Vbeta segments and 13 reverse primers for TCR Jbeta segments was used. A multiplex PCR assay on genomic DNA amplified the CDR3 region of rearranged TCR beta genes. The amplified TCR beta libraries were sequenced on the Illumina HiSeq System as 87-base-pair reads. The original pipeline was this. Across the 500 to 750 repertoires, a later analysis counted 78 million or so unique TCR beta chains, roughly 11 million of which were shared by at least two donors. Raw reads were error-corrected and collapsed into unique sequences with a nearest-neighbor algorithm that merged closely related sequences to remove PCR and sequencing errors. CDR3 sequences were aligned to IMGT reference sequences to assign V, D and J gene segments. For a sequence to be retained, at least a six-nucleotide match to both a V gene segment and a J gene segment was required. Rearrangements were called productive when the CDR3 lacked stop codons and stayed in frame with V and J; all others were non-productive. CDR3 was defined by IMGT convention, running from the second conserved V-encoded cysteine to the conserved J-encoded phenylalanine. In an earlier analysis of 587 of the donors, sequences lacking an unambiguous match to a single V gene segment were excluded. An earlier analysis of several hundred of the donors called V segments functional above 56.7% productive rearrangements and segregating when the between-donor standard deviation exceeded 5%. To diagnose cytomegalovirus status from the catalog of TCR beta chain sequences, a statistical classification framework was built. A later analysis assigned V and J genes by comparing TCR nucleotide sequences with IMGT/GENE-DB human TR gene sequences. The TCRdist pipeline was used in a later analysis to assign CDR3 sequences and most-parsimonious VDJ recombination scenarios. In a later analysis, each TCR beta chain was defined by its CDR3 amino acid sequence together with its V-gene family, and reads without a unique V-gene family were excluded. A later analysis removed 500 to 600 highly shared, low-generation-probability nucleotide sequences to deal with suspected cross-contamination and a sequencing artifact. In a later analysis, a clonal expansion index for each public chain was calculated from normalized within-repertoire ranks of inferred template counts. In a later analysis, generation probabilities were computed using a VDJ recombination model fitted to out-of-frame rearrangements, and the results were checked against IGoR. A later analysis scored TCR-TCR, TCR-HLA and TCR-CMV co-occurrence with hypergeometric tests, applying a repertoire-size bias correction to TCR pairs. A later analysis estimated false discovery rates by permuting HLA or CMV assignments 20 times. In a later analysis, co-occurring TCRs were grouped using DBSCAN, with TCRdist sequence similarity added in when clustering inside HLA-allele-positive subsets. Repertoires with fewer than 30,000 or more than 120,000 public chains, plus five repertoires with anomalous nucleotide sharing, were excluded from co-occurrence clustering. TCRdb limited this immuneACCESS table to in-frame rearrangements with V and J called. A share of clones is missing; checked studies link under half to unresolved V genes, and the rest is unexplained. V, J and clone size derive from that table, while D and trimming were established from the DNA sequence. Across this sample there are 95,000 to 110,000 clones, with around 76% seen only once. The ten top clones hold 10% of the sample.

Details on this clone: Its antigen target is currently unknown. No per-base quality is available; no much larger clone lies one base away.

The cohort was made up of 500 to 850 healthy bone marrow donors. Cohort members were all nominally healthy when sampled, although unrecorded immune exposures were likely present. The donor was CMV seropositive and was included in the group of 300 or so seropositive cohort members. A peripheral blood sample was collected from each donor, and TCR beta sequencing was performed on peripheral blood mononuclear cells. The Qiagen DNeasy Blood Extraction Kit was used to extract genomic DNA from the blood cell samples. What was sequenced was PBMCs. This clonotype was obtained from a woman aged 18-29 years in good health and CMV-seropositive. This sequence uses TRBV7-3 and TRBJ1-2; a tentative D call is TRBD1 (6 bases match). The bases read TGTGCCAGCAGCTTCGCAGGGGACGGATATGGCTACACCTTC. This gives the protein CASSFAGDGYGYTF.